Included here is one T cell receptor beta chain sequence, with context. Its antigen is not known. The sample originates from a study of CD8 T cells in ankylosing spondylitis. MiXCR, run by TCRdb on the 5' RACE reads, gives a single entry per CDR3 protein. The sample includes around 150,000 distinct CDR3 sequences, 40% to 50% of them seen just once. The study's findings and limits: Typical of ankylosing spondylitis blood, it appeared, was a TCR beta motif of under 10 highly homologous variants.

Deletions cut 3 bases from V and 0 bases from J, with 12 bases between. This CDR3 region has 16 residues. The chain links TRBV12-3 or TRBV12-4 to TRBJ2-1, with no clear D. The specimen sequenced was synovial fluid, either unsorted or a sorted T cell fraction (not recorded which). The clonotype comes from a male donor with ankylosing spondylitis. The CDR3, as DNA: TGTGCCAGCAGTTTGGGGTCATCGGGCTCCTACAATGAGCAGTTCTTC. This gives the protein CASSLGSSGSYNEQFF.